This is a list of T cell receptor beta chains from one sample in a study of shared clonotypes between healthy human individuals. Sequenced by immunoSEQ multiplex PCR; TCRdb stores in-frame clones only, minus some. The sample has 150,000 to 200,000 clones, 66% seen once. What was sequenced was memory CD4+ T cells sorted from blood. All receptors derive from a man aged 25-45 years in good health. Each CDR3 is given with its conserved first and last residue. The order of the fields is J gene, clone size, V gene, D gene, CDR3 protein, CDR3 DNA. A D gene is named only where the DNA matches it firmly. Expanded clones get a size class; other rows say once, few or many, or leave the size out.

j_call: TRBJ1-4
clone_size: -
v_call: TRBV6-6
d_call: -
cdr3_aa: CASSYMGGVEKLFF
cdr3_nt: TGTGCCAGCAGTTACATGGGAGGGGTTGAAAAACTGTTTTTT

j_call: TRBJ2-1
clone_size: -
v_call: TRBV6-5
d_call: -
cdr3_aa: CASSNGGEQFF
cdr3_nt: TGTGCCAGCAGTAACGGTGGGGAGCAGTTCTTC

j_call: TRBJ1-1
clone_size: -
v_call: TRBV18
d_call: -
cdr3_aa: CASSLNTEAFF
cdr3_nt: TGTGCCAGCTCCCTCAACACTGAAGCTTTCTTT

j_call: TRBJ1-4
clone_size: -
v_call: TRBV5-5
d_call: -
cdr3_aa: CASSLLSNEKLFF
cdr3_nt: TGTGCCAGCAGCCTGCTATCTAATGAAAAACTGTTTTTT

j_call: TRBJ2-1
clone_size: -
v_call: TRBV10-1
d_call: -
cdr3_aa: CASCRGQGGVCEQFF
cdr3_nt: TGCGCCAGCTGTCGTGGGCAGGGGGGCGTGTGTGAGCAGTTCTTC

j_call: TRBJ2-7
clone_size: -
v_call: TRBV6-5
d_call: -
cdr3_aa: CASKRAGGGYEQYF
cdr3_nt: TGTGCCAGCAAGAGGGCAGGGGGAGGTTACGAGCAGTACTTC

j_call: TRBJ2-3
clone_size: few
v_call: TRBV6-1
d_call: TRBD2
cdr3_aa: CASSGLAGGPDTQYF
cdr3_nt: TGTGCCAGCAGTGGACTAGCGGGAGGGCCAGATACGCAGTATTTT

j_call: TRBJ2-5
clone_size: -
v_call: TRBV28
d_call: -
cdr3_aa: CASSLYTSQETQYF
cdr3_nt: TGTGCCAGCAGTTTATACACTAGCCAAGAGACCCAGTACTTC

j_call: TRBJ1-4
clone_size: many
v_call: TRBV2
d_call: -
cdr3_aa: CATQEDSQWEKLFF
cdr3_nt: TGTGCCACCCAGGAGGACAGTCAATGGGAAAAACTGTTTTTT

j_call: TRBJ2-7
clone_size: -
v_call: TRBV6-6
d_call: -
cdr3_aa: CASSYGQGTYEQYF
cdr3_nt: TGTGCCAGCAGTTACGGTCAGGGGACCTACGAGCAGTACTTC

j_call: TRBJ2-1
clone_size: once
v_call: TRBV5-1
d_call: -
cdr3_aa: CASSPKNSGSNEQFF
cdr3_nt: TGCGCCAGCAGCCCCAAAAACTCAGGGTCCAATGAGCAGTTCTTC

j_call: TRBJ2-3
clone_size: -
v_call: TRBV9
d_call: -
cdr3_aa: CASSVSSTDTQYF
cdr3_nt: TGTGCCAGCAGCGTAAGCAGCACAGATACGCAGTATTTT

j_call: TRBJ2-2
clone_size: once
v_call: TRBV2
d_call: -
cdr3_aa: CASRANRERTGELFF
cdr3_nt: TGTGCCAGCAGGGCAAACAGGGAACGCACCGGGGAGCTGTTTTTT

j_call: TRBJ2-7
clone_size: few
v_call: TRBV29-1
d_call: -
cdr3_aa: CSVDAGSEQYF
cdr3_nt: TGCAGCGTTGACGCTGGCTCCGAGCAGTACTTC

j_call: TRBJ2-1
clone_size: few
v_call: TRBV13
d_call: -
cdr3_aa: CASSLGQRSRGQFF
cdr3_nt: TGTGCCAGCAGCTTAGGCCAGCGGTCGCGGGGGCAGTTCTTC

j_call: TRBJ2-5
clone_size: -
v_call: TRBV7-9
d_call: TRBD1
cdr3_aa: CASSSRGPETQYF
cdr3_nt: TGTGCCAGCAGCTCAAGGGGGCCAGAGACCCAGTACTTC

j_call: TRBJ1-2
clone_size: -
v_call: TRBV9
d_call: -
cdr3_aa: CASSPRGGNYGYTF
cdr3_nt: TGTGCCAGCAGCCCGCGGGGAGGTAACTATGGCTACACCTTC

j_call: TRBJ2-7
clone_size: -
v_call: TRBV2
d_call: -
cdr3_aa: CASNQGYSYEQYF
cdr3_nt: TGTGCCAGCAATCAGGGATATTCCTACGAGCAGTACTTC

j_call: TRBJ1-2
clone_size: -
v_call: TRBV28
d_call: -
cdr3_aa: CASSFASEGYTF
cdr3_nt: TGTGCCAGCAGTTTTGCCTCTGAGGGCTACACCTTC

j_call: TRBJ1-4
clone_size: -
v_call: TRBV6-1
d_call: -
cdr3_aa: CASSKGASNEKLFF
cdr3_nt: TGTGCCAGCAGCAAAGGAGCTAGTAATGAAAAACTGTTTTTT

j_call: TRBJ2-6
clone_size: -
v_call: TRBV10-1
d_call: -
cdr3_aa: CASSPSAGANVLTF
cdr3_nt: TGCGCCAGCAGCCCCTCCGCAGGGGCCAACGTCCTGACTTTC

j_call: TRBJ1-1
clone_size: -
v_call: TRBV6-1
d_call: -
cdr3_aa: CASSRYRERTEAFF
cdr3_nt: TGTGCCAGCAGTAGGTACAGGGAACGCACTGAAGCTTTCTTT

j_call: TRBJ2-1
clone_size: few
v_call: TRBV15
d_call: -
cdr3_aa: CATSRDNVKNNEQFF
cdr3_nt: TGTGCCACCAGCAGAGATAATGTGAAAAACAATGAGCAGTTCTTC

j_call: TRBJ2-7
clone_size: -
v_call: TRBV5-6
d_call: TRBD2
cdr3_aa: CASSSGLVPYEQYF
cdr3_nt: TGTGCCAGCAGCTCGGGACTAGTCCCCTACGAGCAGTACTTC

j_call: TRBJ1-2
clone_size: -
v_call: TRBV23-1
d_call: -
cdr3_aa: CASRQASGGYTF
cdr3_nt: TGCGCCAGCCGACAGGCCTCAGGGGGCTACACCTTC

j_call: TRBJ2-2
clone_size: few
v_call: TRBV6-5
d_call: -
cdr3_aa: CASSYNTGELFF
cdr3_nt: TGTGCCAGCAGTTACAACACCGGGGAGCTGTTTTTT

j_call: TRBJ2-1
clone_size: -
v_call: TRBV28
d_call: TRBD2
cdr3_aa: CASAGTSAYNEQFF
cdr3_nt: TGTGCCAGCGCCGGGACTAGCGCTTACAATGAGCAGTTCTTC

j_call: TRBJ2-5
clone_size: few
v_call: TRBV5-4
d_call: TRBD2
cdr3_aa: CASSLETSGRTQYF
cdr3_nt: TGTGCCAGCAGCTTGGAGACTAGCGGGAGAACCCAGTACTTC

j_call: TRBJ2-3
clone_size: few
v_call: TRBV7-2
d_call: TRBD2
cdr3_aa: CASSFLAGDPGGADF
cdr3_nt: TGTGCCAGCAGCTTTCTAGCGGGAGACCCGGGCGGCGCCGATTTT

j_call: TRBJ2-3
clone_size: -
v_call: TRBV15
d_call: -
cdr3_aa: CATSGLGRSTDTQYF
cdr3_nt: TGTGCCACCAGCGGGCTGGGACGGAGCACAGATACGCAGTATTTT

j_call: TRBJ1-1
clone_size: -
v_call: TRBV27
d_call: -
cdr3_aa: CASSLGRQTEAFF
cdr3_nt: TGTGCCAGCAGTTTGGGAAGACAGACGGAAGCTTTCTTT

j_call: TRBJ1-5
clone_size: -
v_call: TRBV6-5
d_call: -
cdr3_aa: CASSYTLGSNQPQHF
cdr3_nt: TGTGCCAGCAGTTACACACTAGGTAGCAATCAGCCCCAGCATTTT

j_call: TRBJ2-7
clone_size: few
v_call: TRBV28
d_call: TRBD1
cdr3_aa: CASSLAGTVYEQYF
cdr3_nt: TGTGCCAGCAGTTTAGCCGGGACAGTATACGAGCAGTACTTC

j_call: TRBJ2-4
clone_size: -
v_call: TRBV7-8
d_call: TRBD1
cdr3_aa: CASRQGGKNIQYF
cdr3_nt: TGTGCCAGCAGACAGGGGGGCAAAAACATTCAGTACTTC

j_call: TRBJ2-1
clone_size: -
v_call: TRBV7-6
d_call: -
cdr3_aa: CASSFSEPLADHYNEQFF
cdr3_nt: TGTGCCAGCAGCTTCTCAGAACCCCTCGCAGATCACTACAATGAGCAGTTCTTC

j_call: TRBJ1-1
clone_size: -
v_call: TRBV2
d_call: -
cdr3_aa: CASILRTAGTEAFF
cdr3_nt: TGTGCCAGCATCCTTCGAACGGCGGGGACTGAAGCTTTCTTT

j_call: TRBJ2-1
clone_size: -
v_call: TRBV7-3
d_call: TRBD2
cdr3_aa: CASSTRTSGRAGSYNEQFF
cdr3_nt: TGTGCCAGCAGCACTCGGACTAGCGGGAGGGCCGGGTCCTACAATGAGCAGTTCTTC

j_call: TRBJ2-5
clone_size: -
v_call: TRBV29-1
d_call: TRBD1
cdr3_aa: CSVAQDRAVQETQYF
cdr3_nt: TGCAGCGTTGCCCAGGACAGGGCAGTCCAAGAGACCCAGTACTTC

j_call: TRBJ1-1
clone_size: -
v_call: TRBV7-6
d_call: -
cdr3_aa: CASSLVSGDTEAFF
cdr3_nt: TGTGCCAGCAGCTTAGTCTCCGGGGACACTGAAGCTTTCTTT

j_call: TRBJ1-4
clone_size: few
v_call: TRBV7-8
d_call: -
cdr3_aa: CASSLSWAEKLFF
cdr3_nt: TGTGCCAGCAGCTTATCCTGGGCCGAAAAACTGTTTTTT

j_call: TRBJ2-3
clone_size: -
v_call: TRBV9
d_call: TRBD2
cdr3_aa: CASSAGTSRTDTQYF
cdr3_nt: TGTGCCAGCAGCGCCGGGACTAGCCGTACAGATACGCAGTATTTT

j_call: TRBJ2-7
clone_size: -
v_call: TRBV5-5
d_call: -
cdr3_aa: CASSRTGKLSGRESPYEQYF
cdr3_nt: TGTGCCAGCAGCCGGACAGGGAAGTTGTCGGGGCGGGAGTCCCCCTACGAGCAGTACTTC

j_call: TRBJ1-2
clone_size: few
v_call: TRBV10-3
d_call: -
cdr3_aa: CAISVDFLGDGYTF
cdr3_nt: TGTGCCATCAGCGTGGACTTTTTGGGCGATGGCTACACCTTC

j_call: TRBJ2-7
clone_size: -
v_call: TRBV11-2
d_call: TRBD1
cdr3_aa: CASSLGDRVSYEQYF
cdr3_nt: TGTGCCAGCAGCTTAGGGGACAGGGTAAGCTACGAGCAGTACTTC